Included here is one T cell receptor beta chain sequence, with context. Its specificity is not known. CDR1 and CDR2 (germline): SQVTM, ANQGSEA. Trimming removed 5 bases from V and 7 bases from J, with 14 bases in between. This CDR3 spans 13 amino acids. These data come from a study of siplizumab effects on memory and regulatory T cells. General study points: Unstimulated naive T cells seemed to show more diversity than memory cells did, and they also seemed to be among the major contributors to the alloresponse. Alloreactive CD4+ clones that could be mapped were on average 68.8% Treg-derived with siplizumab, against approximately 30% in controls. Suppressive capability of dividing Tregs from siplizumab cultures went unverified. Significantly reduced by siplizumab was the cumulative frequency of alloreactive sequences, namely those traceable to unstimulated CD4+ memory cells.

TCRdb's table, derived via immunoSEQ multiplex PCR, lists solely in-frame clones and lacks some. Among some 100,000 clones listed, 94% were seen once. This receptor was taken from a human donor in good health. Sequencing used non-Treg CD4+ T cells sorted from blood. The chain combines TRBV29-1 with TRBJ2-2; TRBD2 might be the D (5 bases). CDR3 DNA sequence: TGCAGCGTTCAACGGGTCGCGGGCGGGGAGCTGTTTTTT. Translated, it gives CSVQRVAGGELFF.